The 22 T cell receptor beta chains in this list originate from one sample, sequenced in a study of T-cell memory formation after mild COVID-19 (dated by TCRdb to about 2021). The method was 5' RACE. Sequencing instrument: Illumina NovaSeq 6000. The public sequencing data were trimmed at Q25 with fastp and processed into clonotypes with MiXCR by TCRdb, which kept only in-frame beta chains. CDR3 protein duplicates are merged, each entry listing the most common genes and DNA. This sample holds about 210,000 distinct CDR3 sequences; more than 9% were observed only once. The leading ten clones occupy 3% of the sample. The material sequenced was PBMCs or a T cell subset sorted from them (not recorded which). These receptors came from a young man who had mild COVID-19 (a few samples of this study predate the infection). The sample titles of this study are shuffled in the database, so cell type and time point are left out; the donor was told from shared clones.

Many counts were recorded for this clonotype. The chain is built from TRBV7-2 and TRBJ1-1; D uncertain. This CDR3 spans 16 amino acids. The V gene lost 5 bases and the J gene lost 0 bases, with 16 bases spanning the gap. Per germline, CDR1 SGHTA and CDR2 FQGNSA. The DNA of the CDR3 is TGTGCCAGCAGCCCTCGGGGTACCGGGATGAACACTGAAGCTTTCTTT. Translating gives CASSPRGTGMNTEAFF.

This clonotype showed up many times. The genes are TRBV5-1 and TRBJ2-5; a weak D match, TRBD2 (6 bases). Trimming stripped 4 bases from V and 2 bases from J, with 15 bases between. The CDR3 sequence is 15 residues long. Germline V gene sequence: CDR1 SGHRS, CDR2 YFSETQ. This CDR3 reads CASSGGRLFQETQYF. The CDR3 nucleotides are TGCGCCAGCAGCGGGGGGAGACTTTTTCAAGAGACCCAGTACTTC.

The genes are TRBV20-1 and TRBJ1-6; D unresolved. Trimming cost V 6 bases and J 7 bases, with 19 bases left between them. This CDR3 is built from 15 residues. The germline V gene has CDR1 DFQATT and CDR2 SNEGSKA (reference sequence). CDR3 region: CSARPLGGRNSPLHF. CDR3 bases: TGCAGTGCCAGGCCTCTGGGTGGCCGGAATTCACCCCTCCACTTT.

The V and J genes are TRBV20-1 and TRBJ1-3; D may be TRBD1 (6 bases). Looked up from germline, CDR1 is DFQATT and CDR2 is SNEGSKA (reference sequence). Trimming took off 1 base at V and 3 bases at J, with 13 bases between the two ends. The CDR3 loop spans 15 amino acids. CDR3 protein: CSARVPGAFGNTIYF. CDR3 in DNA: TGCAGTGCTAGAGTTCCAGGGGCCTTTGGAAACACCATATATTTT.

CDR3 loop: CASSTRLAEETQYF. CDR3 coding DNA: TGTGCCAGCAGCACCAGACTAGCGGAAGAGACCCAGTACTTC. The J gene is TRBJ2-5, the V gene TRBV5-4; 9 bases are shared with TRBD2. Germline V gene sequence: CDR1 SGHNT, CDR2 YYREEE (reference sequence). V dropped 4 bases and J dropped 3; count of bases not matched to a gene: 4. This CDR3 is built from 14 residues.

This clonotype was counted only a few times. The V gene is TRBV6-6, the J gene TRBJ1-1; D not resolved. CDR1 and CDR2 from the germline V gene are MNHNY and SVGAGI (reference sequence). The CDR3 extends over 13 amino acids. Trimming left V 6 bases short and J 11 bases short, with 19 bases between. The CDR3, as DNA: TGTGCCAGCAGGCCGGGCGATGTACAAATCGCTTTCTTT. The encoded protein is CASRPGDVQIAFF.

The rearrangement joins TRBV6-5 to TRBJ2-5; no definite D call. V lost 0 bases and J 1 base, leaving 6 bases between the germline ends. The germline CDR1 and CDR2 sequences are MNHEY and SVGAGI. This CDR3 is built from 14 residues. In DNA form, the CDR3 reads TGTGCCAGCAGTTACTCAACTCCCCAAGAGACCCAGTACTTC. Translating gives CASSYSTPQETQYF.

The sample holds many counts of this clonotype. This chain connects TRBV21-1 to TRBJ2-5; the table calls TRBD1, which could not be checked here. TRBV21-1 is marked as a pseudogene. The CDR3 has 11 residues. The DNA of the CDR3 is TGTGCCAGTCCTCCCCTGGAGACCCAGTACTTC. It translates to CASPPLETQYF.

The genes are TRBV4-3 and TRBJ2-2, with 7 bases identical to TRBD1. The CDR3 runs 15 residues. The junction had 2 bases not matched to a gene; V was cut back by 4 bases and J by 0 bases. Germline CDR1 LGHNA, CDR2 YSLEER. CDR3 nucleotides: TGCGCCAGCAGCCGGGGACAGTCGAACACCGGGGAGCTGTTTTTT. It is translated as CASSRGQSNTGELFF.

This clonotype turned up a few times. V gene TRBV5-1 combines with J gene TRBJ1-1; 10 bases agree with TRBD1. This CDR3 is built from 14 residues. J lost 1 base, V lost 4 bases, and 1 base had no gene match. Germline V gene sequence: CDR1 SGHRS, CDR2 YFSETQ. The chain's CDR3 is CASSGQGGNTEAFF. Here the CDR3 DNA reads TGCGCCAGCAGCGGACAGGGGGGGAACACTGAAGCTTTCTTT.

V usage is TRBV5-1 and J usage is TRBJ2-1; the D gene is possibly TRBD2 (6 bases). CDR1 is SGHRS and CDR2 is YFSETQ in the germline V gene. The CDR3 is 16 residues long. The V and J ends lost 5 bases and 4 bases respectively, with 19 bases between them. The DNA of the CDR3 is TGCGCCAGCAGAAGGGACTCCTTGACGTCGTACAATGAGCAGTTCTTC. Protein sequence: CASRRDSLTSYNEQFF. The entire variable domain, with the rest obtained from reference TRBV5-1 and TRBJ2-1, is as follows: KAGVTQTPRYLIKTRGQQVTLSCSPISGHRSVSWYQQTPGQGLQFLFEYFSETQRNKGNFPGRFSGRQFSNSRSEMNVSTLELGDSALYLCASRRDSLTSYNEQFFGPGTRLTVL.

V and J are TRBV20-1 and TRBJ2-3, with 8 positions matching TRBD2. Trimming took 6 bases from V and 5 from J; bases not matched to a gene: 10. Germline lookup yields CDR1 DFQATT and CDR2 SNEGSKA (reference sequence). CDR3 size: 14 residues. The CDR3 spells CSAKSGGSGDTQYF. The CDR3 region has the DNA TGCAGTGCCAAAAGCGGGGGCAGCGGAGATACGCAGTATTTT.

This clonotype has more than one count but fewer than ten. This chain links TRBV7-9 with TRBJ1-2; D remains ambiguous. Germline V gene sequence: CDR1 SEHNR, CDR2 FQNEAQ (reference sequence). V was clipped by 2 bases and J by 0 bases, with 4 bases between them. The CDR3 consists of 13 residues. The CDR3 loop is CASSLSANYGYTF. The DNA of the CDR3 is TGTGCCAGCAGCTTATCAGCTAACTATGGCTACACCTTC.

The V and J genes are TRBV7-8 and TRBJ2-5; 9 nucleotides agree with TRBD1. CDR1 SGHVS and CDR2 FQNEAQ come from the germline V gene. The V and J ends lost 5 bases and 2 bases, in that order; junction bases with no gene match: 6. CDR3 length: 15 residues. CDR3 amino acids: CASSHGTGWQETQYF. DNA for the CDR3: TGTGCCAGCAGCCACGGGACAGGGTGGCAAGAGACCCAGTACTTC.

The chain couples TRBV5-4 to TRBJ2-5; TRBD2 matches at 7 bases. Unmatched junction bases numbered 3, after V lost 4 bases and J lost 3 bases. Germline V gene data show CDR1 as SGHNT and CDR2 as YYREEE (reference sequence). CDR3 length: 13 residues. DNA for the CDR3: TGTGCCAGCAGCCGGGACTACAAAGAGACCCAGTACTTC. Its protein product is CASSRDYKETQYF.

The CDR3 region has the DNA TGTGCCAGTAGTGTCCAGGACAGCGGAGGCGATACGCAGTATTTT. Its translation is CASSVQDSGGDTQYF. V and J are TRBV19 and TRBJ2-3; the D gene is possibly TRBD1 (6 bases). The CDR3 runs to 15 residues. CDR1 and CDR2 (germline): LNHDA, SQIVND (reference sequence). Trimming took 5 bases from V and 6 from J, leaving 18 bases between them.

This clonotype has a count of ten or more. The genes are TRBV7-2 and TRBJ2-5; maybe TRBD2 (7 bases). The CDR3 sequence is 16 residues long. V was shortened by 1 base and J by 4 bases, with 16 bases between the two germline ends. Germline CDR1 SGHTA, CDR2 FQGNSA. The CDR3 region has the DNA TGTGCCAGCAGCTTAGATGGGGGGGGGCAGGGAGAGACCCAGTACTTC. Translation gives CASSLDGGGQGETQYF.

The chain links TRBV27 to TRBJ1-2; D uncertain. This CDR3 comprises 17 residues. The germline CDR1 and CDR2 sequences are MNHEY and SMNVEV (reference sequence). The V end lost 0 bases, the J end lost 1 base, and 15 bases lay between the germline ends. CDR3 sequence reads: CASSLSPAYGDNYGYTF. CDR3 in DNA: TGTGCCAGCAGTTTATCACCAGCCTATGGAGATAACTATGGCTACACCTTC.

This clonotype was seen only a few times. The V and J genes are TRBV7-2 and TRBJ2-5; D is undetermined. The CDR3 consists of 15 residues. Germline lookup yields CDR1 SGHTA and CDR2 FQGNSA. V dropped 1 base and J dropped 5 bases, with 14 bases sitting between them. CDR3 amino acids: CASSLGQIPRETQYF. Written as DNA, the CDR3 is TGTGCCAGCAGCTTAGGGCAGATCCCGCGGGAGACCCAGTACTTC.

This clonotype has more than one count but fewer than ten. V gene TRBV7-2 combines with J gene TRBJ1-2, with 9 bases matching TRBD1. CDR1 and CDR2 (germline): SGHTA, FQGNSA. The CDR3 spans 16 residues. The V and J ends lost 3 bases and 4 bases, in that order; junction bases with no gene match: 9. CDR3 in DNA: TGTGCCAGCAGCTTGATACAGGGGGCCGGAGGCTATGGCTACACCTTC. The encoded protein is CASSLIQGAGGYGYTF.

This clonotype occurred a few times. The rearrangement uses TRBV6-2 or TRBV6-3 and TRBJ2-5; 7 bases agree with TRBD2. The CDR3 has 15 amino acids. J lost 4 bases, V lost 5 bases, and 10 bases had no gene match. Germline-derived CDR1 and CDR2 are MNHEY and SVGEGT. CDR3 in DNA: TGTGCCAGCAGTCACTACGGCGGCGGGGGAGAGACCCAGTACTTC. Amino acid sequence: CASSHYGGGGETQYF.

The chain recombines TRBV7-2 with TRBJ2-3, with no clear D. The CDR3 is 14 residues long. CDR1 and CDR2 from the germline V gene are SGHTA and FQGNSA. V shed 0 bases and J shed 0 bases, with 4 bases lying between them. The CDR3 spells CASSLALSTDTQYF. The CDR3 DNA sequence: TGTGCCAGCAGCTTAGCGCTTAGCACAGATACGCAGTATTTT.